This TCR beta chain appears in the sequencing data of a study of blood T cell repertoires in COVID-19. Overall study context: Whether acute or convalescent, the COVID-19 samples came from the United States, Italy and Spain.

Per the original methods: Amplified reference gene primers provided the basis for estimating nucleated cell counts. Produced via immunoSEQ multiplex PCR; TCRdb's table is partial and in-frame only. V and J calls and clone size are given by that table; D and trimming were obtained from the DNA. The sample contains 15,000 to 20,000 clones, about 82% of which appear only once. Trimming shortened V by 4 bases and J by 8 bases, and 20 bases separated the two germline ends. From germline, CDR1 is KGHDR and CDR2 SFDVKD. This CDR3 comprises 15 residues. Sequenced material: peripheral blood. The sequence came from a man at least 80 years old with acute or convalescent COVID-19. The chain joins TRBV24-1 to TRBJ2-7; no definite D call. The CDR3 loop is CATSDALRSGNKQYF. The CDR3 nucleotides read TGTGCCACCAGTGACGCCCTACGTTCAGGAAATAAGCAGTACTTC.